This TCR beta chain was profiled in a study of radiotherapy plus CTLA-4 blockade in lung cancer. General observations from the study: After radiotherapy and ipilimumab, tumor-derived clones expanded in peripheral blood.

This clone was seen just once. The antigen is undetermined. The protocol was immunoSEQ multiplex PCR, while the TCRdb copy is restricted to in-frame clones and leaves out a portion. The data show about 88,000 clones, approximately 75% seen once. Germline CDR1 is MNHEY and CDR2 is SVGAGI. V shed 0 bases and J shed 7 bases, with 12 bases lying between them. The CDR3 covers 14 residues. The sample consisted of peripheral blood, taken from a patient treated with radiotherapy plus ipilimumab. This receptor was obtained from a human donor with non-small cell lung cancer that progressed on radiotherapy plus ipilimumab. The chain combines TRBV6-5 with TRBJ1-2; D might be TRBD1 (5 bases). CDR3 in amino acids: CASSYSTGVSGYTF. Written as DNA, the CDR3 is TGTGCCAGCAGTTACTCGACGGGGGTGTCTGGCTACACCTTC.